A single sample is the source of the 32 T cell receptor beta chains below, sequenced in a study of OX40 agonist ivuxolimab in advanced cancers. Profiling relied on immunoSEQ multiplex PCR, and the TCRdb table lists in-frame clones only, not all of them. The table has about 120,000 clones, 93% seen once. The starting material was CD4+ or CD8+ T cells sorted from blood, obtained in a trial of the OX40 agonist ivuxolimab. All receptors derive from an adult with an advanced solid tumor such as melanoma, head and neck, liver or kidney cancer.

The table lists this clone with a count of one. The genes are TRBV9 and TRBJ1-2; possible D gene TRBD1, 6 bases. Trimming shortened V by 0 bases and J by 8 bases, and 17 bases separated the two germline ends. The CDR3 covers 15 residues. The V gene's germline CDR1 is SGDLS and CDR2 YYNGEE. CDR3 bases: TGTGCCAGCAGCGTAGCAGGGGATAGTGCAGGAGGCTACACCTTC. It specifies CASSVAGDSAGGYTF.

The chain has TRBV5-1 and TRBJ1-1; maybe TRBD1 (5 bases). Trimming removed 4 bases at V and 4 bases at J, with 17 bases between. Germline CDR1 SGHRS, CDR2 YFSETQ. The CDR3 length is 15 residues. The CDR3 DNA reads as TGCGCCAGCAGCCCGGTGGCGGGGGTCCTCACTGAAGCTTTCTTT. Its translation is CASSPVAGVLTEAFF.

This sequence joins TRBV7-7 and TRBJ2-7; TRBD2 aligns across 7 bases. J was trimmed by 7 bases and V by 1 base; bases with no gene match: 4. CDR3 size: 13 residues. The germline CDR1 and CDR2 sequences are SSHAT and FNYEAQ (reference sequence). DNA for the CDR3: TGTGCCAGCAGCTTAGGGCGGGGAGGGGAGCAGTACTTC. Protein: CASSLGRGGEQYF.

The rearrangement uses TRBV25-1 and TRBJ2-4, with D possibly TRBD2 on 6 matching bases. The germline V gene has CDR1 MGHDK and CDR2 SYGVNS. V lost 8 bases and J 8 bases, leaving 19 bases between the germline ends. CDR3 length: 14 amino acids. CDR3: CASGGSIGRDIQYF. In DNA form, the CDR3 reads TGTGCCAGCGGGGGGTCAATTGGCCGGGACATTCAGTACTTC.

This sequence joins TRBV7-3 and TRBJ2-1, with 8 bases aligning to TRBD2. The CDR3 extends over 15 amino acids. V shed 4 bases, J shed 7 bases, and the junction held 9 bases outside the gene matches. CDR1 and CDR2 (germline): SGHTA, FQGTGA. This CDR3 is CASSSLAGLRNEQFF. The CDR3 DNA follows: TGTGCCAGCAGCTCTCTAGCGGGTCTCAGAAATGAGCAGTTCTTC.

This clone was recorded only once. CDR3 sequence reads: CASRVQGGHQPQHF. CDR3 DNA sequence: TGTGCCAGCAGGGTACAGGGCGGCCATCAGCCCCAGCATTTT. The rearrangement joins TRBV28 to TRBJ1-5, with a weak D call TRBD1 (6 bases). Trimming removed 6 bases from V and 5 bases from J, with 14 bases in between. The germline CDR1 and CDR2 sequences are MDHEN and SYDVKM. The CDR3 runs 14 residues. Filled out from reference TRBV28 and TRBJ1-5, the complete variable domain reads DVKVTQSSRYLVKRTGEKVFLECVQDMDHENMFWYRQDPGLGLRLIYFSYDVKMKEKGDIPEGYSVSREKKERFSLILESASTNQTSMYLCASRVQGGHQPQHFGDGTRLSIL.

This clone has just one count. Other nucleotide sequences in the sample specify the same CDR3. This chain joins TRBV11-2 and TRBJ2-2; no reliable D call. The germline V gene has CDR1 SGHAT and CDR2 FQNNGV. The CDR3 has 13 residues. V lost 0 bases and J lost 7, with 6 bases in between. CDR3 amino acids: CASSLDRSGELFF. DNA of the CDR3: TGTGCCAGCAGCTTAGATAGGAGCGGGGAGCTGTTTTTT.

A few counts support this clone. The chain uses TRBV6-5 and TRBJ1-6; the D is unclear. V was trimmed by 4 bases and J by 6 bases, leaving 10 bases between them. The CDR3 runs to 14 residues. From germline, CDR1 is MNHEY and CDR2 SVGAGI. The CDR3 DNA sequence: TGTGCCAGCAGTTTCTCCGCCGGTAATTCACCCCTCCACTTT. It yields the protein CASSFSAGNSPLHF.

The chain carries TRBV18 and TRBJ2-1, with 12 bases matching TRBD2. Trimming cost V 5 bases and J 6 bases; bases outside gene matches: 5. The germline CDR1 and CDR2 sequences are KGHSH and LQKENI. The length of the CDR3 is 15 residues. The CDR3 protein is CASSSLAGGVNEQFF. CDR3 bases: TGTGCCAGCTCATCACTAGCGGGGGGTGTCAATGAGCAGTTCTTC. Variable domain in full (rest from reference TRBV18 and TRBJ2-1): NAGVMQNPRHLVRRRGQEARLRCSPMKGHSHVYWYRQLPEEGLKFMVYLQKENIIDESGMPKERFSAEFPKEGPSILRIQQVVRGDSAAYFCASSSLAGGVNEQFFGPGTRLTVL.

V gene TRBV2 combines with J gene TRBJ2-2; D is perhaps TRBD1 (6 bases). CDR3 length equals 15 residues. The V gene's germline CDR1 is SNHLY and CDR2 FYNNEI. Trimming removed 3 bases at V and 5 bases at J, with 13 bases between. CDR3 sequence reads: CASSDVGAGTGELFF. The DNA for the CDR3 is TGTGCCAGCAGTGACGTGGGGGCGGGTACCGGGGAGCTGTTTTTT.

CDR3 sequence (DNA): TGTGCCAGCAGCCCCCCTTTTCCCTCCCGAGAGCAGTACTTC. As protein: CASSPPFPSREQYF. V and J are TRBV13 and TRBJ2-7; no firm D call. V was trimmed by 5 bases and J by 7 bases, leaving 18 bases between them. The CDR3 totals 14 residues. Germline V lookup: CDR1 PRHDT, CDR2 FYEKMQ (reference sequence). The entire variable domain, with the rest obtained from reference TRBV13 and TRBJ2-7, is as follows: AAGVIQSPRHLIKEKRETATLKCYPIPRHDTVYWYQQGPGQDPQFLISFYEKMQSDKGSIPDRFSAQQFSDYHSELNMSSLELGDSALYFCASSPPFPSREQYFGPGTRLTVT.

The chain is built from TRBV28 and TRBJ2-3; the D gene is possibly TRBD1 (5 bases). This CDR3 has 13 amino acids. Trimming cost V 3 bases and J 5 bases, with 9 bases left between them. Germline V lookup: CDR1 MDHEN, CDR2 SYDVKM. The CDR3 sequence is CASSFKGVDTQYF. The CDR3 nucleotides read TGTGCCAGCAGTTTCAAAGGGGTAGATACGCAGTATTTT.

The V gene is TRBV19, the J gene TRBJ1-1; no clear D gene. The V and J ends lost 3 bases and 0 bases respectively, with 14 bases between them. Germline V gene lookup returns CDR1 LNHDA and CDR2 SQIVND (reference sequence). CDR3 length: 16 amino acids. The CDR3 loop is CASSILGSGVNTEAFF. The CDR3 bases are TGTGCCAGTAGTATTCTGGGCAGCGGGGTGAACACTGAAGCTTTCTTT.

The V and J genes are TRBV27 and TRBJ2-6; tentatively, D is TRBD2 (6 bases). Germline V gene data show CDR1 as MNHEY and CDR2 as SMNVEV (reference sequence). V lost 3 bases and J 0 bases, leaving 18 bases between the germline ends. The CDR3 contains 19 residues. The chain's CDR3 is CASSFSRGGVSSGANVLTF. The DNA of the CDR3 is TGTGCCAGCAGTTTCTCGCGCGGCGGGGTAAGCTCTGGGGCCAACGTCCTGACTTTC.

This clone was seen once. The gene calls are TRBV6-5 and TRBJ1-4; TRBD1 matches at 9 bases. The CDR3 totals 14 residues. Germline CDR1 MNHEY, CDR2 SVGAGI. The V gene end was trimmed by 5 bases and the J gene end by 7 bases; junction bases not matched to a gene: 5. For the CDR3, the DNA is TGTGCCAGCAGTCGGGACAGGGCGGGTGAAAAACTGTTTTTT. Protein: CASSRDRAGEKLFF.

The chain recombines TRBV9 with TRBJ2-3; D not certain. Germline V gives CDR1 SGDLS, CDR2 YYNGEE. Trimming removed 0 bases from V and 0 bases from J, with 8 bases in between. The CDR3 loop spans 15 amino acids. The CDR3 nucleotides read TGTGCCAGCAGCGTAGAGTTATTTAGCACAGATACGCAGTATTTT. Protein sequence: CASSVELFSTDTQYF.

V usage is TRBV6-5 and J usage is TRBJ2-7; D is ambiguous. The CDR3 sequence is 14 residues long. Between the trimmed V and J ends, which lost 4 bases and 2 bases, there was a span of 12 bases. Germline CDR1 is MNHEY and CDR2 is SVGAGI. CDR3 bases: TGTGCCAGCAGTTCCATCGGGCCACCCTACGAGCAGTACTTC. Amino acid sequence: CASSSIGPPYEQYF.

Written as DNA, the CDR3 is TGTGCCAGCAGCTCCGGGACTAGCGGGACCAACACCGGGGAGCTGTTTTTT. It translates to CASSSGTSGTNTGELFF. The rearrangement uses TRBV4-2 and TRBJ2-2, with TRBD2 matching 13 bases. V was clipped by 5 bases and J by 2 bases; unmatched bases: 5. This CDR3 comprises 17 residues. Per the germline V gene, CDR1 is LGHNA and CDR2 is YNFKEQ.

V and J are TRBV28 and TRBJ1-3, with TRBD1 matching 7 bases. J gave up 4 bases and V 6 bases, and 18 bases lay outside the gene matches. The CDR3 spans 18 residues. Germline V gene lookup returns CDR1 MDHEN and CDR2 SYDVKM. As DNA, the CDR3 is TGTGCCAGCAGCCCCACTCACAGGGGAATAATCTCGGGAAACACCATATATTTT. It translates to CASSPTHRGIISGNTIYF.

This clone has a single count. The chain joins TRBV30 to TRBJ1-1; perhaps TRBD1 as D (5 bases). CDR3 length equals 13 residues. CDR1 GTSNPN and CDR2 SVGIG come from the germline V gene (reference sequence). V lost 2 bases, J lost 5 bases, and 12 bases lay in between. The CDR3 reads CAWSPQGWTEAFF. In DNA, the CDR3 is TGTGCCTGGAGTCCCCAGGGATGGACTGAAGCTTTCTTT. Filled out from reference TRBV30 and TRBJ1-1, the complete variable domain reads SQTIHQWPATLVQPVGSPLSLECTVEGTSNPNLYWYRQAAGRGLQLLFYSVGIGQISSEVPQNLSASRPQDRQFILSSKKLLLSDSGFYLCAWSPQGWTEAFFGQGTRLTVV.

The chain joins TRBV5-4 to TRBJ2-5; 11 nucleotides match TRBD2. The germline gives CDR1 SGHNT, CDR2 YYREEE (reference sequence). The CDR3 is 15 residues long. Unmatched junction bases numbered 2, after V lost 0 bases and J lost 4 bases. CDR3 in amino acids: CASSLALAGGETQYF. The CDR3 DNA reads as TGTGCCAGCAGCTTGGCCCTAGCGGGAGGAGAGACCCAGTACTTC.

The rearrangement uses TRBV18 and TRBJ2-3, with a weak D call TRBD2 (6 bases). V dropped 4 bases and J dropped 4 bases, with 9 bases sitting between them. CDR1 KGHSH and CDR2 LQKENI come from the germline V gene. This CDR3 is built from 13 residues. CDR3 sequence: CASSLPGADTQYF. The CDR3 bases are TGTGCCAGCTCACTTCCGGGGGCAGATACGCAGTATTTT.

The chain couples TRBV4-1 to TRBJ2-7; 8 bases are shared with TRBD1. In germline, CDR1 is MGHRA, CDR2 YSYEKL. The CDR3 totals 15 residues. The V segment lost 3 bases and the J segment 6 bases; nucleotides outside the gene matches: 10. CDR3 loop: CASSHLDRVGLEQYF. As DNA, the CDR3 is TGCGCCAGCAGCCACCTGGACAGGGTGGGTCTCGAGCAGTACTTC.

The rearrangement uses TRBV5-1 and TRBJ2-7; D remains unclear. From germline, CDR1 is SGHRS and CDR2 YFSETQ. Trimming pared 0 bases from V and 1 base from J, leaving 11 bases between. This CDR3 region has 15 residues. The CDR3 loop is CASSLVATQSYEQYF. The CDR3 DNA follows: TGCGCCAGCAGCTTGGTGGCCACCCAATCCTACGAGCAGTACTTC.

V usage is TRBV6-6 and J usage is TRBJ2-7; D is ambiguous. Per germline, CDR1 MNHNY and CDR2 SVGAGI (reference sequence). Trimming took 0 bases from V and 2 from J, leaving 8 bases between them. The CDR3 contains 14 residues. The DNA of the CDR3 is TGTGCCAGCAGTTACTCGGACCCCCCCTACGAGCAGTACTTC. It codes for CASSYSDPPYEQYF.

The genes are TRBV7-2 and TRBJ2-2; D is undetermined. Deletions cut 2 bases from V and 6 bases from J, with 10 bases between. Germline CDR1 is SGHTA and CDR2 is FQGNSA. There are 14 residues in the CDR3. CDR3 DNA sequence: TGTGCCAGCAGCTTACAATCCCTTGCCGGGGAGCTGTTTTTT. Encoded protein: CASSLQSLAGELFF.

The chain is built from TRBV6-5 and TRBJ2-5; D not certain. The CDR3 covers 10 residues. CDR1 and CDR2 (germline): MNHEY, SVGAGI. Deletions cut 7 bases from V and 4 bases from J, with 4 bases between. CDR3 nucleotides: TGTGCCAGCAAAGGAGAGACCCAGTACTTC. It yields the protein CASKGETQYF.

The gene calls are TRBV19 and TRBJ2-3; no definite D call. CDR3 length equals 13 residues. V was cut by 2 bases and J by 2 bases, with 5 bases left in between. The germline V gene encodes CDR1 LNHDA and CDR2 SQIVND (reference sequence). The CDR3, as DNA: TGTGCCAGTAGTATAACGACCACAGATACGCAGTATTTT. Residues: CASSITTTDTQYF.

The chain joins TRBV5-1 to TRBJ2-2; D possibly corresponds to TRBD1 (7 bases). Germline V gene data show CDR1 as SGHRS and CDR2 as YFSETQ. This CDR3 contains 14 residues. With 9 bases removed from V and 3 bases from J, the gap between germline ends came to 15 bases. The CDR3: CATTRDRYTGELFF. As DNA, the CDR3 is TGCGCCACTACGCGGGACAGATACACCGGGGAGCTGTTTTTT.

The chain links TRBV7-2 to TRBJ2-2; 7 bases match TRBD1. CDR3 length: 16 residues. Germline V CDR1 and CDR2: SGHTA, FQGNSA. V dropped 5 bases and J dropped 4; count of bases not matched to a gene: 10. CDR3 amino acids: CASSPLTGTVTGELFF. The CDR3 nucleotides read TGTGCCAGCAGCCCTTTGACAGGGACGGTCACCGGGGAGCTGTTTTTT. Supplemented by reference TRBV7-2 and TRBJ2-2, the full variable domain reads GAGVSQSPSNKVTEKGKDVELRCDPISGHTALYWYRQSLGQGLEFLIYFQGNSAPDKSGLPSDRFSAERTGGSVSTLTIQRTQQEDSAVYLCASSPLTGTVTGELFFGEGSRLTVL.

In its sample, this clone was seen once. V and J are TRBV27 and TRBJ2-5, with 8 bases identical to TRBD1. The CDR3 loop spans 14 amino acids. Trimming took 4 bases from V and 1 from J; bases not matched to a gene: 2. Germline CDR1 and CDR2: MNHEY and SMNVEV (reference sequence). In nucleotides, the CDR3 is TGTGCCAGCAGTTCCGGACAGGGCCAAGAGACCCAGTACTTC. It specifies CASSSGQGQETQYF.

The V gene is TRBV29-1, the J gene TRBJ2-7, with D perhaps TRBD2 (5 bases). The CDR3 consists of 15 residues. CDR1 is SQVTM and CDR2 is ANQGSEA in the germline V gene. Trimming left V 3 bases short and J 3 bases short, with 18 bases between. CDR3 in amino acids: CSVDGLGSRVYEQYF. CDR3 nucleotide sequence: TGCAGCGTTGATGGCTTAGGGAGTAGAGTCTACGAGCAGTACTTC.